Following are 16 T cell receptor beta chains from one sample sequenced in a study of blood T cell repertoires in COVID-19. TCRdb keeps only in-frame clones here, not all; method: immunoSEQ multiplex PCR. The sample consists of more than 200,000 clones, about 88% of them appearing once. Sequences were obtained from peripheral blood. The receptor set was obtained from a man in his 70s with acute or convalescent COVID-19.

The sample holds a few counts of this clone. The chain couples TRBV2 to TRBJ2-1; D gene unclear. The CDR3 covers 12 residues. Germline lookup yields CDR1 SNHLY and CDR2 FYNNEI. Trimming took 3 bases from V and 3 from J, leaving 3 bases between them. CDR3 nucleotide sequence: TGTGCCAGCAGTGACAGCTACAATGAGCAGTTCTTC. Translating it yields CASSDSYNEQFF.

This clone was seen a single time. The V gene is TRBV7-2, the J gene TRBJ2-7; TRBD2 matches 7 bases. Germline CDR1 SGHTA, CDR2 FQGNSA. The ends lost 2 bases at V and 9 bases at J; junction bases unmatched: 7. The CDR3 covers 13 residues. Here the CDR3 DNA reads TGTGCCAGCAGCTTAAGCTGGCGGGAGCTGCAGTACTTC. This translates into CASSLSWRELQYF.

This chain connects TRBV7-2 to TRBJ2-7; the match to TRBD2 covers 11 bases. J gave up 1 base and V 1 base, and 6 bases lay outside the gene matches. The CDR3 runs to 17 residues. From germline, CDR1 is SGHTA and CDR2 FQGNSA. This CDR3 reads CASSLVLGTSGSYEQYF. CDR3 sequence (DNA): TGTGCCAGCAGCTTAGTGCTCGGGACTAGCGGTTCCTACGAGCAGTACTTC.

The V call is TRBV7-8, the J call TRBJ2-2; weak D call: TRBD2 (5 bases). CDR3 length: 17 amino acids. V was cut by 5 bases and J by 1 base, with 17 bases left in between. Germline V gene sequence: CDR1 SGHVS, CDR2 FQNEAQ. The CDR3 nucleotides are TGTGCCAGCAGCCCCCAGAACTGGGCGGGGAACACCGGGGAGCTGTTTTTT. Translating gives CASSPQNWAGNTGELFF.

The V and J genes are TRBV2 and TRBJ2-7; 7 bases match TRBD2. This CDR3 is 13 amino acids long. The germline CDR1 and CDR2 sequences are SNHLY and FYNNEI. The J segment lost 1 base and the V segment lost 8 bases, leaving 5 bases of the junction unmatched. The CDR3 nucleotides read TGTGCCAGCTCAAACGGGGGGTCCTACGAGCAGTACTTC. Amino acid sequence: CASSNGGSYEQYF.

The CDR3 nucleotides read TGTGCCAGCAGCCCGACGGGGGGGGGCGATGGCTACACCTTC. Translating it yields CASSPTGGGDGYTF. The V and J genes are TRBV9 and TRBJ1-2, with D tentatively TRBD1 (6 bases). CDR1 is SGDLS, CDR2 YYNGEE, per germline. V lost 4 bases and J lost 6, with 16 bases in between. CDR3 length: 14 amino acids.

V is TRBV3-1 (or the pseudogene TRBV3-2) and J is TRBJ2-1, with 7 bases that match TRBD1. The CDR3 is made up of 13 amino acids. Germline V gene data show CDR1 as LGHDT and CDR2 as YNNKEL (reference sequence). The trim removed 3 bases at V and 7 bases at J, leaving 3 bases unmatched. In nucleotides, the CDR3 is TGTGCCAGCAGCCAGAAGACAGGGAATGAGCAGTTCTTC. It specifies CASSQKTGNEQFF.

V usage is TRBV4-2 and J usage is TRBJ2-1; 9 bases fit TRBD2. V lost 1 base and J lost 8; bases outside the gene matches: 9. Germline-derived CDR1 and CDR2 are LGHNA and YNFKEQ. The CDR3 is 16 residues long. CDR3 bases: TGTGCCAGCAGCCAAGCCTCCCTGGGACTAGCCGATGAGCAGTTCTTC. Its translation: CASSQASLGLADEQFF.

The chain has TRBV19 and TRBJ1-5; 7 positions match TRBD1. Germline V gives CDR1 LNHDA, CDR2 SQIVND (reference sequence). This CDR3 region has 16 residues. V shed 5 bases and J 0 bases; nucleotides not matched to a gene: 7. CDR3 residues: CASSRGTDYSNQPQHF. The CDR3 region has the DNA TGTGCCAGTAGTCGCGGGACAGACTATAGCAATCAGCCCCAGCATTTT.

The gene calls are TRBV7-8 and TRBJ1-1; TRBD1 matches at 8 bases. V lost 5 bases, J lost 7 bases, and 15 bases stayed unmatched. There are 16 residues in the CDR3. The V gene's germline CDR1 is SGHVS and CDR2 FQNEAQ. CDR3 loop: CASSPRTGINSLEAFF. The CDR3 DNA is TGTGCCAGCAGCCCCCGGACAGGGATCAACAGCCTTGAAGCTTTCTTT.

This sequence joins TRBV4-2 and TRBJ1-2, with a tentative D call TRBD1 (6 bases). V lost 0 bases to trimming and J lost 4 bases, with 18 bases between them. This CDR3 has 17 amino acids. CDR1 is LGHNA and CDR2 is YNFKEQ in the germline V gene. CDR3 sequence: CASSQEGAHTDGYGYTF. In DNA form, the CDR3 reads TGTGCCAGCAGCCAAGAGGGGGCCCACACGGACGGCTATGGCTACACCTTC.

The chain combines TRBV3-1 (or the pseudogene TRBV3-2) with TRBJ2-7, with TRBD2 identical over 10 bases. This CDR3 spans 15 amino acids. V trimming: 4 bases; J trimming: 12 bases; junction bases outside the gene matches: 15. Germline CDR1 LGHDT, CDR2 YNNKEL (reference sequence). The CDR3 loop is CASSLKGTGTSDPYF. CDR3 coding DNA: TGTGCCAGCAGCCTAAAGGGAACCGGGACTAGCGATCCGTACTTC.

The chain joins TRBV5-4 to TRBJ1-1; the D gene is possibly TRBD1 (5 bases). CDR3 length: 15 residues. Germline V gene data show CDR1 as SGHNT and CDR2 as YYREEE (reference sequence). The germline V and J ends were trimmed by 4 bases and 10 bases, with 23 bases remaining between them. The CDR3 protein is CASSPGLGESWRAFF. CDR3 DNA: TGTGCCAGCAGCCCGGGACTAGGTGAGAGCTGGCGAGCTTTCTTT.

The rearrangement uses TRBV21-1 and TRBJ2-7; TRBD1, the table's D call, was not compared with the DNA. TRBV21-1 is shown as a pseudogene. This CDR3 has 16 residues. The CDR3 spells CASTHQGGSHSYEQYF. CDR3 bases: TGTGCCAGCACTCACCAGGGGGGAAGTCACTCCTACGAGCAGTACTTC.

V is TRBV5-1 and J is TRBJ2-2; no reliable D call. Trimming removed 1 base at V and 7 bases at J, with 11 bases between. The CDR3 is 14 amino acids. Germline V lookup: CDR1 SGHRS, CDR2 YFSETQ. CDR3 sequence reads: CASSLWPLDGELFF. As DNA, the CDR3 is TGCGCCAGCAGCTTGTGGCCCCTAGACGGGGAGCTGTTTTTT.

V gene TRBV9 combines with J gene TRBJ2-1; a weak D match, TRBD2 (6 bases). CDR3 length: 14 residues. Trimming removed 3 bases at V and 5 bases at J, with 12 bases between. The V gene's germline CDR1 is SGDLS and CDR2 YYNGEE. CDR3: CASSDELAHNEQFF. The CDR3 DNA follows: TGTGCCAGCAGCGACGAGCTAGCGCACAATGAGCAGTTCTTC.